Listed below are T cell receptor beta chains from one sample, sequenced in a study of blood T cells in healthy people across ages. TCRdb used MiXCR to reprocess the 5' RACE reads, holding one entry per CDR3 protein. The sample yields approximately 780,000 distinct CDR3 sequences, roughly 24% seen once. The same data also contributed to another study, on T cells of mothers and their children.

The source material was blood. These receptors were obtained from a boy younger than 18 in good health. Both conserved end residues are part of each CDR3. Fields, in order: CDR3 protein, CDR3 DNA, J gene, D gene, clone size, V gene. A D gene is named only where the DNA matches it firmly. Clone size is not always given. Where it is, it says once, few, many or a class for expanded clones.

cdr3_aa: CASSLSRARGNEKLFF; cdr3_nt: TGTGCCAGCAGCTTATCAAGGGCCCGGGGTAATGAAAAACTGTTTTTT; j_call: TRBJ1-4; d_call: .; clone_size: few; v_call: TRBV7-2
cdr3_aa: CSVGVDSYNEQFF; cdr3_nt: TGCAGCGTTGGGGTTGACTCCTACAATGAGCAGTTCTTC; j_call: TRBJ2-1; d_call: .; clone_size: .; v_call: TRBV29-1
cdr3_aa: CSAKGSYEQYF; cdr3_nt: TGCAGTGCTAAGGGGTCCTACGAGCAGTACTTC; j_call: TRBJ2-7; d_call: .; clone_size: few; v_call: TRBV20-1
cdr3_aa: CASSQEGPHGSPLHF; cdr3_nt: TGCGCCAGCAGCCAAGAGGGGCCCCACGGCTCACCCCTCCACTTT; j_call: TRBJ1-6; d_call: .; clone_size: .; v_call: TRBV4-1
cdr3_aa: CAWSVQGGTGELFF; cdr3_nt: TGTGCCTGGAGTGTGCAGGGGGGGACCGGGGAGCTGTTTTTT; j_call: TRBJ2-2; d_call: .; clone_size: few; v_call: TRBV30
cdr3_aa: CVSRLGTSGYEQYF; cdr3_nt: TGCGTCAGCAGACTCGGGACTAGCGGATACGAGCAGTACTTC; j_call: TRBJ2-7; d_call: TRBD2; clone_size: .; v_call: TRBV5-1
cdr3_aa: CASSLNRSPDSPLHF; cdr3_nt: TGTGCCAGCAGTTTAAATCGCAGCCCGGATTCACCCCTCCACTTT; j_call: TRBJ1-6; d_call: .; clone_size: .; v_call: TRBV27
cdr3_aa: CASGFPDTQYF; cdr3_nt: TGTGCCAGTGGCTTCCCAGATACGCAGTATTTT; j_call: TRBJ2-3; d_call: .; clone_size: many; v_call: TRBV12-3/TRBV12-4
cdr3_aa: CASSGGTGNTGELFF; cdr3_nt: TGTGCCAGCAGCGGGGGGACGGGGAACACCGGGGAGCTGTTTTTT; j_call: TRBJ2-2; d_call: .; clone_size: .; v_call: TRBV7-3
cdr3_aa: CASSNDRSSYNEQFF; cdr3_nt: TGTGCCAGCAGTAACGACAGGAGCTCCTACAATGAGCAGTTCTTC; j_call: TRBJ2-1; d_call: .; clone_size: .; v_call: TRBV2
cdr3_aa: CASSLSDRVFF; cdr3_nt: TGTGCCAGCAGTTTAAGCGATAGGGTTTTCTTT; j_call: TRBJ1-1; d_call: .; clone_size: .; v_call: TRBV12-3/TRBV12-4
cdr3_aa: CAISVDSGGLRETQYF; cdr3_nt: TGTGCCATCAGTGTCGATAGCGGGGGTCTTCGAGAGACCCAGTACTTC; j_call: TRBJ2-5; d_call: TRBD2; clone_size: .; v_call: TRBV10-3
cdr3_aa: CASSLAGATKTYGYTF; cdr3_nt: TGTGCCAGCAGCTTAGCTGGGGCCACGAAGACTTATGGCTACACCTTC; j_call: TRBJ1-2; d_call: .; clone_size: few; v_call: TRBV7-8
cdr3_aa: CAWGSYNEQFF; cdr3_nt: TGTGCCTGGGGAAGCTACAATGAGCAGTTCTTC; j_call: TRBJ2-1; d_call: .; clone_size: few; v_call: TRBV30
cdr3_aa: CASSLSWISGANVLTF; cdr3_nt: TGTGCCAGCAGCCTTTCATGGATCTCTGGGGCCAACGTCCTGACTTTC; j_call: TRBJ2-6; d_call: .; clone_size: .; v_call: TRBV12-3/TRBV12-4
cdr3_aa: CASSLGRTGTQPQHF; cdr3_nt: TGTGCCAGCAGCTTGGGTCGGACAGGGACGCAGCCCCAGCATTTT; j_call: TRBJ1-5; d_call: TRBD1; clone_size: few; v_call: TRBV5-5
cdr3_aa: CASSVNSWQETQYF; cdr3_nt: TGTGCCAGCAGTGTAAACTCCTGGCAAGAGACCCAGTACTTC; j_call: TRBJ2-5; d_call: .; clone_size: .; v_call: TRBV6-1
cdr3_aa: CASSDLQGRLDEAFF; cdr3_nt: TGTGCCAGCAGCGATTTACAGGGGAGGTTGGATGAAGCTTTCTTT; j_call: TRBJ1-1; d_call: TRBD1; clone_size: .; v_call: TRBV7-9
cdr3_aa: CASRHGPTTNEKLFF; cdr3_nt: TGTGCCAGCAGACATGGACCGACAACTAATGAAAAACTGTTTTTT; j_call: TRBJ1-4; d_call: .; clone_size: few; v_call: TRBV7-9
cdr3_aa: CASSTRQGGAFF; cdr3_nt: TGTGCCAGCAGCACGCGACAGGGAGGGGCTTTCTTT; j_call: TRBJ1-1; d_call: TRBD1; clone_size: .; v_call: TRBV12-3/TRBV12-4
cdr3_aa: CASSQSVGTGEETQYF; cdr3_nt: TGTGCCAGCAGTCAGTCTGTCGGGACAGGGGAAGAGACCCAGTACTTC; j_call: TRBJ2-5; d_call: TRBD1; clone_size: .; v_call: TRBV6-1
cdr3_aa: CASSPSAVNQPQHF; cdr3_nt: TGTGCCAGCAGTCCCTCGGCCGTCAATCAGCCCCAGCATTTT; j_call: TRBJ1-5; d_call: .; clone_size: .; v_call: TRBV9
cdr3_aa: CSARSAAGYTETQYF; cdr3_nt: TGCAGTGCTAGGTCAGCTGCGGGGTATACGGAGACCCAGTACTTC; j_call: TRBJ2-5; d_call: .; clone_size: .; v_call: TRBV20-1
cdr3_aa: CASSRLGGMNTEAFF; cdr3_nt: TGTGCCAGCAGCCGCCTGGGGGGTATGAACACTGAAGCTTTCTTT; j_call: TRBJ1-1; d_call: .; clone_size: .; v_call: TRBV7-9
cdr3_aa: CASSVDQGREKLFF; cdr3_nt: TGTGCCAGCAGCGTAGACCAGGGGAGAGAAAAACTGTTTTTT; j_call: TRBJ1-4; d_call: .; clone_size: few; v_call: TRBV9
cdr3_aa: CASSLARATGGGNQPQHF; cdr3_nt: TGTGCCAGCAGCTTGGCCCGGGCCACGGGAGGTGGCAATCAGCCCCAGCATTTT; j_call: TRBJ1-5; d_call: .; clone_size: few; v_call: TRBV5-6
cdr3_aa: CASSFPRGWGTDTQYF; cdr3_nt: TGTGCCAGCAGCTTCCCGCGGGGATGGGGCACAGATACGCAGTATTTT; j_call: TRBJ2-3; d_call: .; clone_size: .; v_call: TRBV7-9
cdr3_aa: CASNPQRHEKLFF; cdr3_nt: TGTGCCAGCAATCCCCAGAGGCATGAAAAACTGTTTTTT; j_call: TRBJ1-4; d_call: .; clone_size: few; v_call: TRBV28
cdr3_aa: CASSQESSGRTDTQYF; cdr3_nt: TGTGCCAGCAGCCAAGAGTCTAGCGGACGCACAGATACGCAGTATTTT; j_call: TRBJ2-3; d_call: TRBD2; clone_size: .; v_call: TRBV3-1
cdr3_aa: CASSPRPGRTETQYF; cdr3_nt: TGTGCCAGCAGCCCAAGACCTGGGCGCACGGAGACCCAGTACTTC; j_call: TRBJ2-5; d_call: .; clone_size: .; v_call: TRBV7-2
cdr3_aa: CASSPDRPQVAGYTF; cdr3_nt: TGTGCCAGCTCACCAGATCGTCCTCAGGTTGCTGGCTACACCTTC; j_call: TRBJ1-2; d_call: .; clone_size: .; v_call: TRBV18
cdr3_aa: CASSYTHNYEQYF; cdr3_nt: TGTGCCAGCAGTTACACTCACAACTACGAGCAGTACTTC; j_call: TRBJ2-7; d_call: .; clone_size: .; v_call: TRBV6-5
cdr3_aa: CATSDFRQQFF; cdr3_nt: TGTGCCACCAGTGATTTTAGACAGCAGTTCTTC; j_call: TRBJ2-1; d_call: .; clone_size: .; v_call: TRBV24-1
cdr3_aa: CASSSYSRPSYEQYF; cdr3_nt: TGTGCCAGCAGCTCTTATTCGCGCCCCTCCTACGAGCAGTACTTC; j_call: TRBJ2-7; d_call: .; clone_size: .; v_call: TRBV7-9
cdr3_aa: CASSSGGVPRETQYF; cdr3_nt: TGTGCCAGCAGCTCGGGCGGGGTCCCCAGAGAGACCCAGTACTTC; j_call: TRBJ2-5; d_call: .; clone_size: .; v_call: TRBV7-9
cdr3_aa: CSARPSSGQYNEQFF; cdr3_nt: TGCAGTGCTCGACCATCTAGCGGGCAATACAATGAGCAGTTCTTC; j_call: TRBJ2-1; d_call: TRBD2; clone_size: .; v_call: TRBV20-1
cdr3_aa: CASSPPGAHGYTF; cdr3_nt: TGTGCCAGCAGCCCCCCGGGAGCGCATGGCTACACCTTC; j_call: TRBJ1-2; d_call: .; clone_size: .; v_call: TRBV12-3/TRBV12-4
cdr3_aa: CASSGGVLAKNLQYF; cdr3_nt: TGTGCCAGCAGCGGAGGGGTGTTAGCCAAAAACCTTCAGTACTTC; j_call: TRBJ2-4; d_call: .; clone_size: .; v_call: TRBV7-2
cdr3_aa: CAWTRKSLAGEQYF; cdr3_nt: TGTGCCTGGACGCGAAAGAGCCTAGCAGGCGAGCAGTACTTC; j_call: TRBJ2-7; d_call: .; clone_size: once; v_call: TRBV30
cdr3_aa: CASSYSGTSGVETQYF; cdr3_nt: TGTGCCAGCAGTTACTCCGGGACTAGCGGGGTGGAGACCCAGTACTTC; j_call: TRBJ2-5; d_call: TRBD2; clone_size: .; v_call: TRBV6-5
cdr3_aa: CAWSPRGLQPQHF; cdr3_nt: TGTGCCTGGAGCCCCAGGGGCCTTCAGCCCCAGCATTTT; j_call: TRBJ1-5; d_call: .; clone_size: .; v_call: TRBV30